This TCR beta chain comes out of a study of T cells in Graves' hyperthyroidism and ophthalmopathy (dated by TCRdb to the late 2010s). For the wider study: Peripheral blood was sampled at the time of initial diagnosis, prior to any treatment. To identify distinguishing TCR V-J signatures, a discovery cohort of 90 to 100 patients was used, comprising 40 to 45 with Graves' ophthalmopathy and some 57 with stable Graves' hyperthyroidism. Prospective prediction of ophthalmopathy was tested in an independent validation cohort consisting of some 19 hyperthyroidism patients and about 17 patients who later progressed to ophthalmopathy. The 90 to 100 discovery patients were randomly divided into training and test sets at a 7:3 ratio. Thyroid tissue and blood T-cell repertoires from roughly six Graves' hyperthyroidism patients were also compared in the study. After sampling, hyperthyroidism patients received methimazole starting at 30 mg daily, and ophthalmopathy patients received high-dose intravenous methylprednisolone. TCR Vbeta CDR3 sequencing of fewer than 150 peripheral blood samples (approximately 44 ophthalmopathy, 75 hyperthyroidism and approximately 17 progressor patients) is reported in the paper.

General findings and caveats noted by the study authors: Most expanded thyroid clonotypes (frequency above 0.001) were also detected in blood, a finding suggesting that blood repertoires may reflect thyroid immune responses. Ophthalmopathy was separated from stable hyperthyroidism by a 13 V-J signature model, with approximately 85% sensitivity and 81% to 82% specificity obtained in cross-validation and 80%/75% obtained in testing. In validation, progression to ophthalmopathy was predicted by the model with 65% to 71% sensitivity and roughly 72% specificity, a median of 6.5 months before onset. No statistical method was used to fix the sample size in advance, and group allocation was not hidden from the investigators.

Reading from cysteine to phenylalanine, the CDR3 counts 16 amino acids. The kept DNA is CDR3 alone, 48 bases in frame from the first base. CDR1 and CDR2 are read off the germline V gene as MGHDK and SYGVNS. Trimming takes 5 bases from V and 2 bases from J, and the germline ends sit 19 bases apart. TCR beta CDR3 regions were amplified from RNA transcripts. The first round of RT-PCR for the TCR CDR3 was performed with the HTBI primer set and the Qiagen OneStep RT-PCR kit. A second multiplex PCR round built the libraries, followed by size selection and purification. Paired-end sequencing of the libraries was performed with 100 bp reads on an Illumina HiSeq2000. The source study handled its data this way. SOAPnuke was used to process the raw data, throwing out any read that contained adapters or uncalled bases, had a mean Phred below 15, or lacked an exact constant-primer or identifier match. COPE v1.2.5 was used to merge high-quality paired reads, and clonotypes were defined as unique nucleotide sequences. Clonotypes were aligned to IMGT TRBV, TRBD and TRBJ reference segments using MiTCR v1.1. The analysis included only V-J combinations with a frequency above 0.0001, which together covered approximately 99% of the repertoires. The TCS score was defined as F50 (clonal expansion) divided by E x V (chaos), with BLOSUM62-based TCRdist calculated between CDR3 peptides within each V-J. Welch's t-statistics and random forest reduced fewer than 600 V-J features to 10 to 15, which were used in a naive Bayes classifier (R e1071). TCRdb reran the public reads through fastp at Q25 and MiXCR, keeping productive beta chains. Every entry covers one CDR3 protein and lists the most common genes and DNA from its rows. Here the V and J calls rest on TCRdb's processing, not on the authors' analysis. The sample table lists around 690,000 distinct CDR3 sequences, 15% to 20% of them with a count of one. 15% to 18% of the sample is in the top ten clones.

Stable Graves' hyperthyroidism was defined as no progression to ophthalmopathy during 18 months of follow-up. Hyperthyroidism patients were newly diagnosed, with disease duration under 2 months, and aged 18 to 65 years. Exclusion was applied to patients with uncontrolled infections, other autoimmune diseases, pregnancy or lactation. Diagnoses were established on the basis of clinical symptoms, serum thyroxine and TRAb, thyroid ultrasound, and orbital computed tomography. PBMCs were isolated from approximately 10 ml of fresh peripheral blood by Ficoll-Paque density gradient centrifugation. Trizol reagent was used to extract total RNA, and RNA quality was then checked on an Agilent 2100 Bioanalyzer. As regards this clonotype: This receptor's antigen is unknown. Per-base qualities were not stored, and no clone one base away is much larger.

Sequenced sample: blood. This receptor chain uses TRBV25-1 and TRBJ2-7; confidence is insufficient to name the D gene. The receptor was isolated from a man aged 45-65 years with Graves' hyperthyroidism. The bases read TGTGCCAGCAGTACGGGTTACAAGTCTTCGCCCTACGAGCAGTACTTC. Protein translation: CASSTGYKSSPYEQYF.